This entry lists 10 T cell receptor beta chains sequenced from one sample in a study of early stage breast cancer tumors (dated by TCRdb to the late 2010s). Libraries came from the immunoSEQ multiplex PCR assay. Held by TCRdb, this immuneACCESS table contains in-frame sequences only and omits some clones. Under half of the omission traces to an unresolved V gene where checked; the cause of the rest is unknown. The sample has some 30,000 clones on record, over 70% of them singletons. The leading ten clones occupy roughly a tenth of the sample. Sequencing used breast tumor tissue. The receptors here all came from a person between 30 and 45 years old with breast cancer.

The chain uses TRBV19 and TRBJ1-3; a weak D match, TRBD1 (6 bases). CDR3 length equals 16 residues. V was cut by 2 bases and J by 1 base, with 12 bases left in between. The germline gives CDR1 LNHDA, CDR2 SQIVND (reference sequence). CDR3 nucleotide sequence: TGTGCCAGTAGTATAACCTCGAGGGGGTCTGGAAACACCATATATTTT. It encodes CASSITSRGSGNTIYF.

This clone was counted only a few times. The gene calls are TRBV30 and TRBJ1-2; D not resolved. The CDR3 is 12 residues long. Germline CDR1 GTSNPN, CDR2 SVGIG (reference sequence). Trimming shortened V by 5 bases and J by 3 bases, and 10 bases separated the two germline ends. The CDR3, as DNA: TGTGCCTGGGAATCGTTGGACTATGGCTACACCTTC. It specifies CAWESLDYGYTF.

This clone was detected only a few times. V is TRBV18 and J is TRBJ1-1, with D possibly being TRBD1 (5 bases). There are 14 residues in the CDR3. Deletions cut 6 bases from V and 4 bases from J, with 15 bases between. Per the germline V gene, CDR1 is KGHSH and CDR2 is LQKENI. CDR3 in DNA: TGTGCCAGCTCTCCCGGACACGAGGGCACTGAAGCTTTCTTT. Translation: CASSPGHEGTEAFF.

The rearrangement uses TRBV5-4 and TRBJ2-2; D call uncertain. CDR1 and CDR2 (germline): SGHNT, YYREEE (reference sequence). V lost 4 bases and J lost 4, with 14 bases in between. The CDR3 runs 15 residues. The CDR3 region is CASSLDSLGTGELFF. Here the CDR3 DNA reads TGTGCCAGCAGCCTCGACTCCCTCGGCACCGGGGAGCTGTTTTTT.

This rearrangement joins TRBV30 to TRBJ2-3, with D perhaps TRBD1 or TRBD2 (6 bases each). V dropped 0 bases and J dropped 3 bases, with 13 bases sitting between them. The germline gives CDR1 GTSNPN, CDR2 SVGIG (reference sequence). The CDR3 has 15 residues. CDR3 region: CAWSVGGGSTDTQYF. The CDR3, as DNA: TGTGCCTGGAGTGTAGGAGGGGGTTCGACAGATACGCAGTATTTT.

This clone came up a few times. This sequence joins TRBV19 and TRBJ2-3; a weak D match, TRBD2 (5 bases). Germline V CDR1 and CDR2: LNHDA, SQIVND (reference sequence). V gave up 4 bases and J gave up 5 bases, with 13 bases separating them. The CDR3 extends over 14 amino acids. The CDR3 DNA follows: TGTGCCAGTAGTAGGACTGGCTTGGGAGATACGCAGTATTTT. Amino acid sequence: CASSRTGLGDTQYF.

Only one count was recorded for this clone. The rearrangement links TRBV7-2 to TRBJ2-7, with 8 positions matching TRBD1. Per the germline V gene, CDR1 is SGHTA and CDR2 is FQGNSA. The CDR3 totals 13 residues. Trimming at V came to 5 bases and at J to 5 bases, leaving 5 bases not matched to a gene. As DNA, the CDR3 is TGTGCCAGCAGCCGGACAGGGACCAACGAGCAGTACTTC. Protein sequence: CASSRTGTNEQYF. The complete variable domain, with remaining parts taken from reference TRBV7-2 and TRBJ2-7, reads GAGVSQSPSNKVTEKGKDVELRCDPISGHTALYWYRQSLGQGLEFLIYFQGNSAPDKSGLPSDRFSAERTGGSVSTLTIQRTQQEDSAVYLCASSRTGTNEQYFGPGTRLTVT.

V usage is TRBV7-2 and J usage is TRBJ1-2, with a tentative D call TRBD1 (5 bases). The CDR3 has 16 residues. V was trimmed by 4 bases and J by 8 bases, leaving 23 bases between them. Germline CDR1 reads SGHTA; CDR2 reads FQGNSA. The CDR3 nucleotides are TGTGCCAGCAGCTACTATTCCGGGACGGAGTTTGGAGGCTACACCTTC. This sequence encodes CASSYYSGTEFGGYTF.

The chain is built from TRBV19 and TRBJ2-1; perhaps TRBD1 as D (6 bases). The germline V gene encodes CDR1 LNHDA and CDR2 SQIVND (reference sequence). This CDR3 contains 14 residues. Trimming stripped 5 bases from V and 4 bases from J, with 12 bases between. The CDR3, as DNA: TGTGCCAGTAGTTTCCGGACAGAGTACAATGAGCAGTTCTTC. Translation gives CASSFRTEYNEQFF.

The CDR3 DNA is TGTGCCAGCTCCCCGGGGGAATCCTACGAGCAGTACTTC. This codes for CASSPGESYEQYF. The rearrangement joins TRBV18 to TRBJ2-7, with a weak D call TRBD2 (6 bases). There are 13 residues in the CDR3. V gave up 6 bases and J gave up 1 base, with 10 bases separating them. CDR1 and CDR2 (germline): KGHSH, LQKENI.